The rows below give T cell receptor beta chains drawn from one sample of a study of cytomegalovirus exposure and HLA in healthy donors. Using immunoSEQ multiplex PCR, the repertoire was profiled, and TCRdb retains in-frame clones only, with some absent. Of tens of thousands of clones in the sample, roughly three quarters were seen once. The material sequenced was PBMCs. These receptors originate from a man aged 25 to 40 in good health and CMV-seronegative. Each CDR3 is given with its conserved first and last residue. Fields, in order: V gene, clone size, D gene, J gene, CDR3 protein, CDR3 DNA. D genes are given only for firm matches. The size field is filled for only some rows; it gives once, few, many or a size class.

TRBV12-5	.	.	TRBJ1-2	CASGLVARQIYGYTF	TGTGCTAGTGGTTTGGTAGCGAGACAGATCTATGGCTACACCTTC
TRBV28	.	.	TRBJ2-7	CASSYSPGSPFPEQYF	TGTGCCAGCAGTTATTCTCCCGGGTCCCCTTTCCCCGAGCAGTACTTC
TRBV5-4	few	.	TRBJ2-1	CASRSTADEQFF	TGTGCCAGCAGATCGACTGCCGATGAGCAGTTCTTC
TRBV5-8	few	TRBD1	TRBJ2-1	CASSVRQGNEQFF	TGTGCCAGCAGCGTTCGACAGGGGAATGAGCAGTTCTTC
TRBV19	.	TRBD1	TRBJ1-6	CASSIGQAVNSPLHF	TGTGCCAGTAGTATCGGACAGGCAGTGAATTCACCCCTCCACTTT
TRBV6-5	once	.	TRBJ1-1	CASRPGAVTEAFF	TGTGCCAGCAGACCAGGGGCCGTCACTGAAGCTTTCTTT
TRBV28	.	TRBD1	TRBJ1-5	CASSFPRTGRNSNQPQHF	TGTGCCAGCAGTTTCCCGAGGACAGGGCGGAACAGCAATCAGCCCCAGCATTTT
TRBV28	.	.	TRBJ1-1	CASSLRVITEAFF	TGTGCCAGCAGTTTACGGGTGATCACTGAAGCTTTCTTT
TRBV11-1	.	.	TRBJ2-1	CASSSTGNSYNEQFF	TGTGCCAGCAGCTCCACAGGCAACTCCTACAATGAGCAGTTCTTC
TRBV9	.	TRBD2	TRBJ2-3	CASSLTSGGSTDTQYF	TGTGCCAGCAGTCTAACTAGCGGGGGGAGCACAGATACGCAGTATTTT
TRBV7-6	.	.	TRBJ1-1	CASSPVDSPSVRMNTEAFF	TGTGCCAGCAGCCCCGTTGACAGCCCCTCCGTCCGGATGAACACTGAAGCTTTCTTT
TRBV19	.	TRBD1	TRBJ1-4	CASSRGTGQGTTNEKLFF	TGTGCCAGTAGTAGGGGTACAGGACAGGGTACAACTAATGAAAAACTGTTTTTT
TRBV28	.	.	TRBJ1-1	CASSSSTRPMNTEAFF	TGTGCCAGCAGCTCTTCGACACGTCCCATGAACACTGAAGCTTTCTTT
TRBV18	.	TRBD1	TRBJ1-1	CASSLTEQGGTEAFF	TGTGCCAGCTCACTAACCGAACAGGGGGGCACTGAAGCTTTCTTT
TRBV5-1	.	TRBD2	TRBJ2-3	CASSLGLLAGNTDTQYF	TGCGCCAGCAGCCTCGGGTTATTAGCGGGGAACACAGATACGCAGTATTTT
TRBV7-8	.	TRBD1	TRBJ2-6	CASTHYGGQGLSGANVLTF	TGTGCCAGCACCCATTACGGCGGACAGGGCCTCTCTGGGGCCAACGTCCTGACTTTC
TRBV7-2	.	TRBD1	TRBJ2-1	CASSNRQGNEQFF	TGTGCCAGCAGCAACAGACAGGGCAATGAGCAGTTCTTC
TRBV7-6	few	TRBD1	TRBJ2-5	CASSGDRGAQYF	TGTGCCAGCAGCGGGGACAGGGGGGCTCAGTACTTC
TRBV10-3	.	.	TRBJ1-5	CAINLGEPQHF	TGTGCCATCAACCTAGGGGAGCCCCAGCATTTT
TRBV30	.	.	TRBJ1-1	CAWSPTTNEAFF	TGTGCCTGGAGTCCAACTACTAATGAAGCTTTCTTT
TRBV9	.	.	TRBJ1-6	CASSSGTYNSPLHF	TGTGCCAGCAGCTCAGGGACCTATAATTCACCCCTCCACTTT
TRBV28	.	TRBD1	TRBJ1-2	CASSLSGQGVGGYTF	TGTGCCAGCAGTTTATCGGGACAGGGTGTAGGCGGCTACACCTTC
TRBV5-4	.	.	TRBJ1-1	CASSLGAPDEAFF	TGTGCCAGCAGCTTGGGGGCCCCCGATGAAGCTTTCTTT
TRBV30	.	.	TRBJ1-2	CAWSSGDYGYTF	TGTGCCTGGAGTTCGGGGGACTATGGCTACACCTTC
TRBV9	.	.	TRBJ1-1	CASSIAMTANTEAFF	TGTGCCAGCAGTATTGCTATGACAGCTAACACTGAAGCTTTCTTT
TRBV18	few	.	TRBJ1-5	CASSPRTVSNQPQHF	TGTGCCAGCTCACCACGGACAGTTAGCAATCAGCCCCAGCATTTT
TRBV5-1	once	TRBD2	TRBJ2-1	CASTPLWTSGGDEQFF	TGCGCCAGCACCCCTCTTTGGACTAGCGGGGGCGATGAGCAGTTCTTC
TRBV5-6	.	TRBD2	TRBJ2-4	CASSPSSGPKNIQYF	TGTGCCAGCAGTCCTTCTAGCGGCCCGAAAAACATTCAGTACTTC
TRBV5-1	.	.	TRBJ2-5	CASSSQGGETQYF	TGCGCCAGCAGCTCACAGGGGGGGGAGACCCAGTACTTC
TRBV29-1	few	TRBD2	TRBJ2-1	CSAIAGLPAVINEQFF	TGCAGCGCGATAGCGGGACTCCCAGCGGTTATCAATGAGCAGTTCTTC
TRBV9	.	.	TRBJ1-1	CASSLTNGGNTEAFF	TGTGCCAGCAGCCTTACTAACGGTGGGAACACTGAAGCTTTCTTT
TRBV5-1	.	TRBD1	TRBJ2-7	CASSTGPGTGSYEQYF	TGCGCCAGCAGCACAGGTCCCGGGACAGGTTCCTACGAGCAGTACTTC
TRBV9	.	TRBD1	TRBJ2-4	CASSVSGGETAKNIQYF	TGTGCCAGCAGCGTATCAGGGGGCGAAACAGCCAAAAACATTCAGTACTTC
TRBV5-6	.	TRBD2	TRBJ2-7	CASSLGASGGYEQYF	TGTGCCAGCAGCTTGGGGGCTAGCGGGGGCTACGAGCAGTACTTC
TRBV6-1	.	TRBD1	TRBJ2-3	CASRSPQGGTDTQYF	TGTGCCAGCAGAAGCCCCCAGGGGGGCACAGATACGCAGTATTTT
TRBV10-3	.	TRBD2	TRBJ2-2	CAISGRLAGDATGELFF	TGTGCCATCAGTGGGAGACTAGCGGGGGATGCCACCGGGGAGCTGTTTTTT
TRBV4-2	.	.	TRBJ2-3	CASSLRTGGSTDTQYF	TGTGCCAGCAGCCTCCGAACCGGGGGAAGCACAGATACGCAGTATTTT
TRBV6-5	.	TRBD1	TRBJ1-5	CASSLTGKGQPQHF	TGTGCCAGCAGCCTGACAGGGAAAGGGCAGCCCCAGCATTTT
TRBV7-3	.	.	TRBJ2-1	CASSPEGRSSYNEQFF	TGTGCCAGCAGCCCGGAGGGGAGGAGCTCCTACAATGAGCAGTTCTTC
TRBV6-4	once	.	TRBJ1-2	CASSETGGSYTF	TGTGCCAGCAGTGAGACTGGTGGAAGCTACACCTTC
TRBV18	.	TRBD1	TRBJ1-1	CASSEDRGNTEAFF	TGTGCCAGCTCCGAGGACAGGGGAAACACTGAAGCTTTCTTT
TRBV4-3	.	TRBD2	TRBJ2-3	CASSQEAPGLAFTDTQYF	TGCGCCAGCAGCCAAGAGGCCCCGGGACTAGCTTTCACAGATACGCAGTATTTT
TRBV7-2	.	.	TRBJ1-2	CASSRGQLRYGYTF	TGTGCCAGCAGCCGCGGACAGCTACGATATGGCTACACCTTC
TRBV30	few	.	TRBJ1-1	CAWTSGLDTEAFF	TGTGCCTGGACCTCAGGGTTGGACACTGAAGCTTTCTTT
TRBV4-3	.	.	TRBJ1-5	CASSQDEQRAQPQHF	TGCGCCAGCAGCCAAGACGAACAGCGGGCCCAGCCCCAGCATTTT
TRBV13	.	TRBD1	TRBJ2-7	CASSLAGRGHHEQYF	TGTGCCAGCAGCCTTGCGGGCAGGGGGCACCACGAGCAGTACTTC
TRBV4-1	.	.	TRBJ1-1	CASSPEERIKAFF	TGCGCCAGCAGCCCCGAAGAGAGGATCAAGGCTTTCTTT
TRBV27	once	TRBD1	TRBJ2-7	CASSLKGGPYEQYF	TGTGCCAGCAGTCTTAAAGGGGGCCCCTACGAGCAGTACTTC
TRBV5-1	.	TRBD2	TRBJ2-1	CASSPGLPYNEQFF	TGCGCCAGCAGCCCGGGACTACCCTACAATGAGCAGTTCTTC
TRBV6-1	once	.	TRBJ2-3	CASTTGGSTDTQYF	TGTGCCAGTACTACGGGGGGCAGCACAGATACGCAGTATTTT
TRBV19	few	.	TRBJ1-4	CATQRRQTDEKLFF	TGTGCCACCCAGCGGCGCCAGACGGATGAAAAACTGTTTTTT
TRBV6-5	few	TRBD2	TRBJ2-1	CASSYRGEGNEQFF	TGTGCCAGCAGTTACCGGGGGGAAGGGAATGAGCAGTTCTTC
TRBV12-5	.	TRBD1	TRBJ1-2	CASGEGGTLHYGYTF	TGTGCTAGTGGGGAAGGGGGCACCCTACACTATGGCTACACCTTC